Listed here is a single T cell receptor beta chain. Its target is unknown. This specimen comes from a study of T cell repertoires in cytomegalovirus infection. Turning to the study itself: Based on public TCR beta signatures, there were indications of CMV infection and of a matching HLA type.

Study results and caveats: Cumulative frequency (of public TCR beta family members) identified carriers of CMV plus the relevant HLA. Across the ex vivo response, the dominant clonotypes were HLA-C-restricted CMV-specific TCR beta clonotypes.

TCRdb independently ran MiXCR on the reads; one entry per CDR3 protein. The sample records more than 400,000 distinct CDR3 sequences, less than 30% being singletons. CDR3 length equals 15 residues. Germline assignment: CDR1 SQVTM and CDR2 ANQGSEA. V lost 6 bases and J lost 5; bases outside the gene matches: 12. This clonotype was sampled from a human donor in good health (CMV status not recorded). Some clones in this sample may be carry-over from other donors' samples. The chain is built from TRBV29-1 and TRBJ2-5; 10 bases match TRBD1. The sequencing input was PBMCs. As DNA, the CDR3 is TGCAGCGTACTATTAGGACAGGGGGTGAAGGAGACCCAGTACTTC. This gives the protein CSVLLGQGVKETQYF.